This paragraph reports one TCR beta chain. What it binds is not known. This entry is derived from a study of T-cell memory formation after mild COVID-19. The study, taken as a whole, reports: Pre-infection memory contained some responding clones, which suggested that cross-reactive memory had joined. The CD4+ clones that contracted clustered mainly within CM and EM, and the CD8+ clones concentrated in EMRA.

CDR1 and CDR2 (germline): DFQATT, SNEGSKA (reference sequence). This CDR3 is built from 16 residues. Deletions cut 4 bases from V and 2 bases from J, with 20 bases between. 5'RACE primed at constant segments yielded TCR alpha and TCR beta cDNA libraries bearing sample barcodes and UMIs. One entry per CDR3 protein, called by TCRdb with MiXCR from the 5' RACE reads. Of hundreds of thousands of distinct CDR3 sequences in the sample, 25% were seen once. J is TRBJ1-2 and V is TRBV20-1, with a tentative D call TRBD1 (5 bases). The sequence derives from an adult woman who had mild COVID-19 (a few samples of this study predate the infection). Cell type and time point are not known. The sample taken for sequencing was PBMCs or a T cell subset sorted from them (not recorded which). The CDR3 spells CSATRGTAGTNYGYTF. As DNA, the CDR3 is TGCAGTGCTACCCGTGGGACTGCCGGAACCAACTATGGCTACACCTTC.